Here is one T cell receptor beta chain with its context. The antigen remains undetermined. Germline values: CDR1 MNHEY, CDR2 SMNVEV (reference sequence). V was pared by 6 bases and J by 2 bases, with 11 bases of the junction left unmatched. This CDR3 spans 16 amino acids. This sample was included in a study of response to subunit inactivated influenza vaccine. One entry per CDR3 protein, called by TCRdb with MiXCR from the RT-PCR reads. Of some 500,000 distinct CDR3 sequences listed, roughly 25% were seen once; the top ten hold about 1.9%. Overall study findings and caveats: There was a suggestion from the authors that each seasonal influenza vaccination recruits few new T cells.

This rearrangement joins TRBV27 to TRBJ2-7; 9 nucleotides align to TRBD1. The sequencing here drew on CD4+ T cells sorted from PBMCs, taken roughly 5 days after vaccination. The TCR sequence derives from a middle-aged man who received an inactivated influenza vaccine. CDR3 bases: TGTGCCAGCAGCCACCTGGGACAGGGTCATGCCTACGAGCAGTACTTC. Its translation: CASSHLGQGHAYEQYF.